Presented here are 3 T cell receptor beta chains from one specimen sequenced in a study of blood T cells in healthy people across ages. Then a second PCR, running about 7 to 11 cycles, was carried out with a sample-barcoded 5' primer and a J-beta primer mix. Each CDR3 protein is one row after TCRdb ran MiXCR on the 5' RACE reads. The data contain 650,000 to 800,000 distinct CDR3 sequences, around 52% of them singletons. Sequenced input: blood. These receptors came from a woman older than 75 in good health.

The chain employs TRBV2 and TRBJ2-2; the match to TRBD1 covers 8 bases. The germline CDR1 and CDR2 sequences are SNHLY and FYNNEI. The CDR3 runs to 15 residues. V gave up 5 bases and J gave up 4 bases; unmatched junction bases: 6. The CDR3 reads CASSRQGLGTGELFF. The CDR3 DNA sequence: TGTGCCAGCAGTCGACAGGGGCTGGGCACCGGGGAGCTGTTTTTT.

With respect to this clonotype: It may be a read error: a sequence one base away is much more abundant. The chain joins TRBV12-3 or TRBV12-4 to TRBJ2-5, with D perhaps TRBD2 (6 bases). The CDR3 has 13 amino acids. Trimming cost V 7 bases and J 3 bases, with 12 bases left between them. This CDR3 is CASTLSGEETQYF. CDR3 sequence (DNA): TGTGCCAGCACGCTGTCGGGGGAAGAGACCCAGTACTTC.

This clonotype was counted ten times or more. The rearrangement links TRBV5-1 to TRBJ2-3; D remains unclear. The CDR3 is 14 amino acids. V was clipped by 0 bases and J by 3 bases, with 8 bases between them. Germline V gives CDR1 SGHRS, CDR2 YFSETQ. The chain's CDR3 is CASSLDNPTDTQYF. The CDR3 DNA reads TGCGCCAGCAGCTTGGACAATCCAACAGATACGCAGTATTTT.